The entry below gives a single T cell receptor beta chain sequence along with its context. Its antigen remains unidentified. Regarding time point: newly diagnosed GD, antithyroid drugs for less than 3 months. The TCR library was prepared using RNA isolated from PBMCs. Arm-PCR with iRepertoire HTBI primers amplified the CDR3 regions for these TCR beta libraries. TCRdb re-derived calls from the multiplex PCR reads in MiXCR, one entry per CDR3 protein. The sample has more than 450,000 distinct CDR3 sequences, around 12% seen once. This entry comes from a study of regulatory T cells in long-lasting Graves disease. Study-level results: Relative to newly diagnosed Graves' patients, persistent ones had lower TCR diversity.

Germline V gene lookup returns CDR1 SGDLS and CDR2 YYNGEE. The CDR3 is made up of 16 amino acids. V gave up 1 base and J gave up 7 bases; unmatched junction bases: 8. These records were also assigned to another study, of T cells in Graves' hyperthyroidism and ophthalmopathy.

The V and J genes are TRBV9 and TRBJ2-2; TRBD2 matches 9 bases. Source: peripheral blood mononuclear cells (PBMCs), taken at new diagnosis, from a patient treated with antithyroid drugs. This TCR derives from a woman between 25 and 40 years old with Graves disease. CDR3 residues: CASSVSPSGNHGELFF. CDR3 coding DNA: TGTGCCAGCAGCGTAAGCCCTAGCGGGAACCACGGGGAGCTGTTTTTT. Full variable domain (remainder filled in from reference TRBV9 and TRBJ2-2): DSGVTQTPKHLITATGQRVTLRCSPRSGDLSVYWYQQSLDQGLQFLIQYYNGEERAKGNILERFSAQQFPDLHSELNLSSLELGDSALYFCASSVSPSGNHGELFFGEGSRLTVL.